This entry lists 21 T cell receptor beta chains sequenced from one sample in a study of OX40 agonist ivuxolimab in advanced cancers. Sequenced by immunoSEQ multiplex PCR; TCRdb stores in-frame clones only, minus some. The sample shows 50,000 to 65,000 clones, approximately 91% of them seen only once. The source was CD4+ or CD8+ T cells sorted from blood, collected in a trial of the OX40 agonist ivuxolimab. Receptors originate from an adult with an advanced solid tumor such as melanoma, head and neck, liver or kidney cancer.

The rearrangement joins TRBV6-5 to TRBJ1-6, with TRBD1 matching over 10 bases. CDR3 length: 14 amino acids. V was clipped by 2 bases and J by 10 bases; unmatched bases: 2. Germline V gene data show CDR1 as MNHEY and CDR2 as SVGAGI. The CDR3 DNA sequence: TGTGCCAGCAGTTACGGGACAGGGGAGTCACCCCTCCACTTT. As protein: CASSYGTGESPLHF.

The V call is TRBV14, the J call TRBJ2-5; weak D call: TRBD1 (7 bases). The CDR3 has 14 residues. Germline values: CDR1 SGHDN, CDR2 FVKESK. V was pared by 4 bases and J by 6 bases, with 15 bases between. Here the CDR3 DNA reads TGTGCCAGCAGCCGCGAACAGGGGAGGAAGACCCAGTACTTC. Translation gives CASSREQGRKTQYF.

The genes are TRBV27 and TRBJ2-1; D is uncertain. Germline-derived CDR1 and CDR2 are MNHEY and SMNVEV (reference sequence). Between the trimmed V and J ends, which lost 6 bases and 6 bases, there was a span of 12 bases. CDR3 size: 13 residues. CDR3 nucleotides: TGTGCCAGCAGCCTCGTAGATAGCAATGAGCAGTTCTTC. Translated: CASSLVDSNEQFF.

In DNA form, the CDR3 reads TGTGCCAGCAAGCAATGGTCACAGAACACTGAAGCTTTCTTT. It codes for CASKQWSQNTEAFF. The rearrangement uses TRBV28 and TRBJ1-1; D gene ambiguous. Trimming stripped 7 bases from V and 1 base from J, with 13 bases between. Germline V gene lookup returns CDR1 MDHEN and CDR2 SYDVKM. The CDR3 covers 14 residues. Full variable domain (remainder filled in from reference TRBV28 and TRBJ1-1): DVKVTQSSRYLVKRTGEKVFLECVQDMDHENMFWYRQDPGLGLRLIYFSYDVKMKEKGDIPEGYSVSREKKERFSLILESASTNQTSMYLCASKQWSQNTEAFFGQGTRLTVV.

The CDR3 protein is CASSLSFRAPNTEAFF. The CDR3 nucleotides read TGTGCCAGCAGCTTAAGTTTCCGGGCTCCGAACACTGAAGCTTTCTTT. The V and J genes are TRBV7-2 and TRBJ1-1; D is unresolved. Between the trimmed V and J ends, which lost 2 bases and 1 base, there was a span of 14 bases. The length of the CDR3 is 16 residues. Germline CDR1 reads SGHTA; CDR2 reads FQGNSA.

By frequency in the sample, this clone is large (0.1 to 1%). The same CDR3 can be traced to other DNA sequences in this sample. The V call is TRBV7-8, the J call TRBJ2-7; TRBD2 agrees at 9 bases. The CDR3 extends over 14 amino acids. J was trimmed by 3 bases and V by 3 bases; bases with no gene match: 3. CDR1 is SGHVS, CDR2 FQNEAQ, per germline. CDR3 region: CASSLDSGSYEQYF. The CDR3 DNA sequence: TGTGCCAGCAGCTTGGATAGCGGGAGCTACGAGCAGTACTTC.

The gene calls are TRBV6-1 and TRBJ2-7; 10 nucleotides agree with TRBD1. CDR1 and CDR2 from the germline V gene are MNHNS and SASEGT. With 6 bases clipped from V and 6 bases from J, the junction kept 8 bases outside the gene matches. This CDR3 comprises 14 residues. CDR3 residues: CASRSGTGVSEQYF. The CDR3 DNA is TGTGCCAGCAGGTCCGGGACAGGGGTTTCCGAGCAGTACTTC.

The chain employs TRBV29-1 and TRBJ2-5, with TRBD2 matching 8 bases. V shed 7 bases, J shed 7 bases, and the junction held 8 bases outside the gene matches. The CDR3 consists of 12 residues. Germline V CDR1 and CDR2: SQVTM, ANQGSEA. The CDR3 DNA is TGCAGCGACCTACAGAGCGGGGGGACCCAGTACTTC. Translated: CSDLQSGGTQYF.

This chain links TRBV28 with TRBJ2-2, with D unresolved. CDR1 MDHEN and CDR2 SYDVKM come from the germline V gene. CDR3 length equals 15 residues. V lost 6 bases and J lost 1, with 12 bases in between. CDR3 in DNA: TGTGCCAGCAGCCTGGTCTGGGTGAACACCGGGGAGCTGTTTTTT. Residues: CASSLVWVNTGELFF.

The CDR3 DNA reads as TGTGCCAGCGGGGTAAGTGCTGAGCAGTTCTTC. This sequence encodes CASGVSAEQFF. This sequence joins TRBV7-3 and TRBJ2-1, with D hard to call. The V and J ends lost 8 bases and 9 bases respectively, with 11 bases between them. Germline V gives CDR1 SGHTA, CDR2 FQGTGA. The CDR3 runs 11 residues.

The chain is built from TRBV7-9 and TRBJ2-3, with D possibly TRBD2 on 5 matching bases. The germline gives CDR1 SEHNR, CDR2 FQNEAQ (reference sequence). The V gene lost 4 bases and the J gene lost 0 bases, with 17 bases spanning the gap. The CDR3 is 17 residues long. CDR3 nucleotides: TGTGCCAGCAGCTCCCAAACGGGATCCGAGAGCACAGATACGCAGTATTTT. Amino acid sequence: CASSSQTGSESTDTQYF.

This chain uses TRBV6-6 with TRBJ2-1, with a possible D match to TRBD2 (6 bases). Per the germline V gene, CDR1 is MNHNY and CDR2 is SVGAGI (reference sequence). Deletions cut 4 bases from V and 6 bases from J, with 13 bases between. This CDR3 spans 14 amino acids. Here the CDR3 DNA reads TGTGCCAGCAGTTTATCTTTGGGGGGCAATGAGCAGTTCTTC. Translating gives CASSLSLGGNEQFF.

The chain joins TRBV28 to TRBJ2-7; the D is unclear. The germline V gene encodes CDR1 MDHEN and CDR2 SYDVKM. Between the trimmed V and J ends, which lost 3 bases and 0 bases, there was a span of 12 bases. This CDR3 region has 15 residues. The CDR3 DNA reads TGTGCCAGCAGTTTTATTGGGGAAAGCTCCTACGAGCAGTACTTC. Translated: CASSFIGESSYEQYF.

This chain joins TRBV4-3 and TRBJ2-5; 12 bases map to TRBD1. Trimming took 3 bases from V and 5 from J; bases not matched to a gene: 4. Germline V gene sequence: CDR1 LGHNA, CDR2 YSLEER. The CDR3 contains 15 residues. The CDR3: CASSQGTGGSETQYF. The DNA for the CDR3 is TGCGCCAGCAGCCAGGGGACAGGGGGCTCTGAGACCCAGTACTTC.

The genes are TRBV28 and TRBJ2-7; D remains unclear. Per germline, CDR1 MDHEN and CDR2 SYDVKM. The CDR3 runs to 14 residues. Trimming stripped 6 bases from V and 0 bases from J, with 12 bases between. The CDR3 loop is CASSLTSFSYEQYF. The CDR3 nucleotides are TGTGCCAGCAGCCTTACATCATTCTCCTACGAGCAGTACTTC. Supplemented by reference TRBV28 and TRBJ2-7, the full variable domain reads DVKVTQSSRYLVKRTGEKVFLECVQDMDHENMFWYRQDPGLGLRLIYFSYDVKMKEKGDIPEGYSVSREKKERFSLILESASTNQTSMYLCASSLTSFSYEQYFGPGTRLTVT.

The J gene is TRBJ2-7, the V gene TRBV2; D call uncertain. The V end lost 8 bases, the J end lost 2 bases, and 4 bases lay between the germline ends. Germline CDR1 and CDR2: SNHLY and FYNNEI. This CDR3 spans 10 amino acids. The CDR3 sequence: CASGPYEQYF. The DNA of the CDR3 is TGTGCCAGCGGGCCCTACGAGCAGTACTTC.

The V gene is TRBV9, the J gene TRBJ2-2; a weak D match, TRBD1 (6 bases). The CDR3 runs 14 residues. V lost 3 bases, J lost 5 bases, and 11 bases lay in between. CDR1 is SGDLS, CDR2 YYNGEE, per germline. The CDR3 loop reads CASSDGTPTGELFF. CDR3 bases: TGTGCCAGCAGCGACGGGACACCGACCGGGGAGCTGTTTTTT.

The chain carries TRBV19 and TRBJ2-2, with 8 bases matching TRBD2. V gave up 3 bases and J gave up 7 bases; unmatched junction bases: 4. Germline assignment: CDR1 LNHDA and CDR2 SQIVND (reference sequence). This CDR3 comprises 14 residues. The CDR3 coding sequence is TGTGCCAGTAGTATGATAGCGGGATACGGGGAGCTGTTTTTT. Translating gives CASSMIAGYGELFF.

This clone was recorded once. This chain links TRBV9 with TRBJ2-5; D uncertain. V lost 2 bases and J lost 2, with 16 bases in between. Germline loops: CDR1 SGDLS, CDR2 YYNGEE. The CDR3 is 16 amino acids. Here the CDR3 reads CASSVGNQDPQETQYF. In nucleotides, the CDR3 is TGTGCCAGCAGCGTGGGCAACCAGGACCCACAAGAGACCCAGTACTTC. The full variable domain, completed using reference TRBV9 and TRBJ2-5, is DSGVTQTPKHLITATGQRVTLRCSPRSGDLSVYWYQQSLDQGLQFLIQYYNGEERAKGNILERFSAQQFPDLHSELNLSSLELGDSALYFCASSVGNQDPQETQYFGPGTRLLVL.

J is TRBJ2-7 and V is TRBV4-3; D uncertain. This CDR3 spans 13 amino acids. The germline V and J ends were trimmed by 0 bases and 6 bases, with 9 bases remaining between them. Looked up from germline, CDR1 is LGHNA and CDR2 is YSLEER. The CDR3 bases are TGCGCCAGCAGCCAAGATATAGGTGGCGAGCAGTACTTC. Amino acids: CASSQDIGGEQYF.

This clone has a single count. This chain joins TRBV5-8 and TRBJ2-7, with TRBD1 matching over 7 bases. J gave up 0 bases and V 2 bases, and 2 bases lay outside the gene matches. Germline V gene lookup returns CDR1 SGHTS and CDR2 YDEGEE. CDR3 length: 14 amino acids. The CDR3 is CASSFDRDSYEQYF. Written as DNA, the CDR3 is TGTGCCAGCAGCTTTGACAGGGACTCCTACGAGCAGTACTTC.